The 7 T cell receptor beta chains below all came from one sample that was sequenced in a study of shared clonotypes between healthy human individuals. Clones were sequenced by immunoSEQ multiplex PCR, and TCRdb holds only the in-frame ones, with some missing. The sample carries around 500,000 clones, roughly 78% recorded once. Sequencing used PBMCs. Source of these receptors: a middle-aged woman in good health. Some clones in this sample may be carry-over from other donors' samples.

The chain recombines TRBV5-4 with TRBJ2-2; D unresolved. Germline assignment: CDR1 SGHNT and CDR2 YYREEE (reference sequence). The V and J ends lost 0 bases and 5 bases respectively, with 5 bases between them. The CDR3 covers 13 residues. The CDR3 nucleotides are TGTGCCAGCAGCTTGGACCGAACCGGGGAGCTGTTTTTT. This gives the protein CASSLDRTGELFF.

CDR3 amino acids: CASSVVSGSYEQYF. Here the CDR3 DNA reads TGTGCCAGCAGCGTAGTGAGCGGGAGCTACGAGCAGTACTTC. This chain joins TRBV9 and TRBJ2-7, with 8 bases matching TRBD2. With V trimmed by 0 bases and J by 3 bases, 2 bases remained unmatched. The CDR3 loop spans 14 amino acids. CDR1 SGDLS and CDR2 YYNGEE come from the germline V gene.

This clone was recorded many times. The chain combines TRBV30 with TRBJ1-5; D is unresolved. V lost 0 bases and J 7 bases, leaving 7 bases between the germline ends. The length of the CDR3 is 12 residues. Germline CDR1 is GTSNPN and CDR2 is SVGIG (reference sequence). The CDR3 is CAWSVDEQPQHF. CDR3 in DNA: TGTGCCTGGAGTGTAGATGAGCAGCCCCAGCATTTT.

For the CDR3, the DNA is TGCGCCAGCAGCTTGGGGTCGGGGTCCTCCTACGAGCAGTACTTC. Encoded protein: CASSLGSGSSYEQYF. J is TRBJ2-7 and V is TRBV5-1, with D maybe TRBD2 (5 bases). Trimming cost V 0 bases and J 0 bases, with 10 bases left between them. Germline CDR1 and CDR2: SGHRS and YFSETQ. The CDR3 consists of 15 residues.

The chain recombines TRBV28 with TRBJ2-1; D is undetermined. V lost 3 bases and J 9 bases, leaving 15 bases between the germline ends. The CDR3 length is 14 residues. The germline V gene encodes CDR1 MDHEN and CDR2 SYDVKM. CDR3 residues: CASSLGYRPGEQFF. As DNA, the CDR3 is TGTGCCAGCAGTTTGGGATATAGGCCGGGTGAGCAGTTCTTC. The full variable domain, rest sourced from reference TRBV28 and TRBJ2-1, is DVKVTQSSRYLVKRTGEKVFLECVQDMDHENMFWYRQDPGLGLRLIYFSYDVKMKEKGDIPEGYSVSREKKERFSLILESASTNQTSMYLCASSLGYRPGEQFFGPGTRLTVL.

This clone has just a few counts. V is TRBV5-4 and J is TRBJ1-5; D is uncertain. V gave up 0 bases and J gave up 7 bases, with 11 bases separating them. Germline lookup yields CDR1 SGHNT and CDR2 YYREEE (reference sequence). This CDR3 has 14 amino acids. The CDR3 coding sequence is TGTGCCAGCAGCTTGGATCCGTCCAACCAGCCCCAGCATTTT. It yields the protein CASSLDPSNQPQHF.

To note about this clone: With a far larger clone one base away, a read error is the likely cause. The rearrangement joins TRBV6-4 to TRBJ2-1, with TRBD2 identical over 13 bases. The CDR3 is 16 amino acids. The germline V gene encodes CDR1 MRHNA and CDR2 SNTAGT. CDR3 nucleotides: TGTGCCAGCAGTATAACCGGGACTAGCGGGGTCGATGAGCGGTTCTTC. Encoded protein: CASSITGTSGVDERFF.